One sample yielded the 32 T cell receptor beta chains listed below, sequenced in a study of neurological immune-mediated disorders. One entry per CDR3 protein, called by TCRdb with MiXCR from the 5' RACE reads. This table has tens of thousands of distinct CDR3 sequences, under 20% appearing once. Sequenced: PBMCs. These receptor sequences come from a woman in her 40s in good health.

This clonotype was observed many times. This chain connects TRBV7-2 to TRBJ2-5; D is possibly TRBD1 or TRBD2 (7 bases each). From germline, CDR1 is SGHTA and CDR2 FQGNSA. Trimming pared 0 bases from V and 5 bases from J, leaving 19 bases between. CDR3 length: 17 residues. In DNA, the CDR3 is TGTGCCAGCAGCTTAGCTTCAGGGGGGGGGATCGGGGAGACCCAGTACTTC. Protein: CASSLASGGGIGETQYF.

This clonotype was seen repeatedly, ten times or more. This chain joins TRBV28 and TRBJ1-1; D possibly corresponds to TRBD1 (6 bases). V dropped 4 bases and J dropped 1 base, with 13 bases sitting between them. CDR3 length: 15 amino acids. Germline CDR1 MDHEN, CDR2 SYDVKM. CDR3 in DNA: TGTGCCAGCAGTTCATCTCGACAGGCGAACACTGAAGCTTTCTTT. Encoded protein: CASSSSRQANTEAFF.

In its sample, this clonotype was seen many times. V and J are TRBV12-3 or TRBV12-4 and TRBJ2-7; 7 bases align to TRBD1. The junction had 8 bases not matched to a gene; V was cut back by 7 bases and J by 5 bases. The CDR3 runs to 13 residues. The CDR3 DNA sequence: TGTGCCAGCACGGGACCAGGGGGTCACGAGCAGTACTTC. Translating it yields CASTGPGGHEQYF.

The table lists this clonotype with many counts. V and J are TRBV20-1 and TRBJ1-2; D possibly corresponds to TRBD1 (6 bases). Germline values: CDR1 DFQATT, CDR2 SNEGSKA (reference sequence). This CDR3 is 13 amino acids long. Trimming removed 2 bases at V and 8 bases at J, with 15 bases between. The CDR3 protein is CSARFARGGGYTF. In DNA form, the CDR3 reads TGCAGTGCTAGATTTGCCAGGGGAGGCGGCTACACCTTC.

This clonotype was recorded at least ten times. The gene calls are TRBV20-1 and TRBJ2-1, with 8 bases aligning to TRBD1. CDR3 length: 13 residues. The V segment lost 3 bases and the J segment 9 bases; nucleotides outside the gene matches: 7. Looked up from germline, CDR1 is DFQATT and CDR2 is SNEGSKA (reference sequence). In DNA form, the CDR3 reads TGCAGTGCTAGGGATTCTCAGGGGGCTGAGCAGTTCTTC. Translation gives CSARDSQGAEQFF.

The V call is TRBV4-1, the J call TRBJ1-4, with TRBD1 matching over 7 bases. The V segment lost 0 bases and the J segment 2 bases; nucleotides outside the gene matches: 15. From germline, CDR1 is MGHRA and CDR2 YSYEKL. CDR3 size: 20 residues. The CDR3 nucleotides are TGCGCCAGCAGCCAAGATGGGAAGGGGGCGGAGGGGTCGACTAATGAAAAACTGTTTTTT. Translation: CASSQDGKGAEGSTNEKLFF.

On this clonotype itself: A read error may account for a junction end that differs from germline. V gene TRBV6-5 combines with J gene TRBJ1-6; D is perhaps TRBD1 (5 bases). Germline CDR1 reads MNHEY; CDR2 reads SVGAGI. The CDR3 runs 14 residues. This chain's CDR3 is CASTPGTGWAPLHF. In DNA, the CDR3 is TGTGCTAGCACCCCCGGAACAGGATGGGCTCCCCTCCACTTT.

This clonotype was detected many times. The rearrangement uses TRBV28 and TRBJ1-1, with D tentatively TRBD1 (6 bases). From germline, CDR1 is MDHEN and CDR2 SYDVKM. Trimming took off 8 bases at V and 1 base at J, with 20 bases between the two ends. This CDR3 contains 16 residues. The CDR3 nucleotides read TGTGCCAGCTCATATCCCCGGGACACTCCGAACACTGAAGCTTTCTTT. Translated: CASSYPRDTPNTEAFF.

Only a few counts were recorded for this clonotype. The chain joins TRBV5-1 to TRBJ1-1; TRBD1 agrees at 7 bases. The CDR3 contains 14 residues. V lost 5 bases and J lost 6; bases outside the gene matches: 10. The V gene's germline CDR1 is SGHRS and CDR2 YFSETQ. The DNA for the CDR3 is TGCGCCAGCAGACCATTTCCGAGGGGGCCTGAAGCTTTCTTT. This codes for CASRPFPRGPEAFF.

The chain employs TRBV14 and TRBJ2-1, with 9 bases aligning to TRBD1. This CDR3 is built from 16 residues. With 5 bases clipped from V and 2 bases from J, the junction kept 7 bases outside the gene matches. Germline CDR1 and CDR2: SGHDN and FVKESK. The CDR3: CASSYTGTGPYNEQFF. The DNA for the CDR3 is TGTGCCAGCAGCTATACCGGGACAGGGCCCTACAATGAGCAGTTCTTC.

At least ten counts were recorded for this clonotype. V gene TRBV7-2 combines with J gene TRBJ2-5, with D hard to call. CDR3 length equals 14 residues. Germline CDR1 is SGHTA and CDR2 is FQGNSA. The V end was cut by 11 bases, the J end by 1 base, with 17 bases between. CDR3 amino acids: CASAPSRTQETQYF. DNA of the CDR3: TGTGCCTCCGCGCCCTCGCGGACCCAAGAGACCCAGTACTTC. Full variable domain (outside the CDR3, taken from reference TRBV7-2 and TRBJ2-5): GAGVSQSPSNKVTEKGKDVELRCDPISGHTALYWYRQSLGQGLEFLIYFQGNSAPDKSGLPSDRFSAERTGGSVSTLTIQRTQQEDSAVYLCASAPSRTQETQYFGPGTRLLVL.

This clonotype was picked up a small number of times. The chain is built from TRBV9 and TRBJ2-5; the D gene could be TRBD1 or TRBD2 (6 bases each). Per germline, CDR1 SGDLS and CDR2 YYNGEE. This CDR3 has 14 amino acids. With 0 bases removed from V and 5 bases from J, the gap between germline ends came to 11 bases. CDR3 DNA: TGTGCCAGCAGCGTAGTGGGGGGCGGCGAGACCCAGTACTTC. Translated: CASSVVGGGETQYF.

This clonotype came up many times. CDR3 amino acids: CSVKMGGTDTQYF. CDR3 bases: TGCAGCGTTAAAATGGGGGGCACAGATACGCAGTATTTT. J is TRBJ2-3 and V is TRBV29-1; D may match TRBD1 or TRBD2 (5 bases each). Germline CDR1 reads SQVTM; CDR2 reads ANQGSEA. V lost 5 bases and J 1 base, leaving 10 bases between the germline ends. There are 13 residues in the CDR3.

This clonotype has at least ten counts. V gene TRBV20-1 combines with J gene TRBJ1-5; D is unresolved. V was pared by 1 base and J by 3 bases, with 16 bases between. Germline CDR1 reads DFQATT; CDR2 reads SNEGSKA (reference sequence). The CDR3 sequence is 16 residues long. For the CDR3, the DNA is TGCAGTGCTAGAGTAGATGGGAGATCAATCAATCAGCCCCAGCATTTT. This encodes CSARVDGRSINQPQHF.

This clonotype was seen only a few times. This chain joins TRBV11-2 and TRBJ1-2; TRBD1 agrees at 9 bases. The CDR3 spans 13 residues. J gave up 5 bases and V 5 bases, and 3 bases lay outside the gene matches. Germline CDR1 SGHAT, CDR2 FQNNGV. The CDR3 DNA reads TGTGCCAGCAGCGGACAGGGGTGGTATGGCTACACCTTC. It codes for CASSGQGWYGYTF.

Ten or more counts support this clonotype. The chain combines TRBV7-2 with TRBJ2-1; 8 bases match TRBD2. Germline assignment: CDR1 SGHTA and CDR2 FQGNSA. The CDR3 is 14 residues long. Trimming at V came to 0 bases and at J to 15 bases, leaving 10 bases not matched to a gene. CDR3 loop: CASSLAPGGGLVFF. In DNA form, the CDR3 reads TGTGCCAGCAGCTTAGCGCCCGGCGGGGGGTTGGTGTTCTTC.

This clonotype was counted at least ten times. The chain carries TRBV20-1 and TRBJ1-1, with D perhaps TRBD1 (5 bases). The CDR3 loop spans 14 amino acids. V gave up 0 bases and J gave up 4 bases, with 12 bases separating them. Germline values: CDR1 DFQATT, CDR2 SNEGSKA (reference sequence). CDR3 sequence (DNA): TGCAGTGCTAGAGATCTGACTAGGGGCACTGAAGCTTTCTTT. Translation gives CSARDLTRGTEAFF.

In this sample, this clonotype turned up many times. The CDR3 nucleotides read TGCAGCGTTGTGACCCCGGACACTTACGAGCAGTACTTC. Amino acid sequence: CSVVTPDTYEQYF. This rearrangement joins TRBV29-1 to TRBJ2-7; possibly TRBD1 for D (5 bases). The germline V gene encodes CDR1 SQVTM and CDR2 ANQGSEA. The V and J ends lost 4 bases and 4 bases respectively, with 14 bases between them. The CDR3 extends over 13 amino acids.

This clonotype has at least ten counts. CDR3 sequence: CASSSASSSDTQYF. CDR3 coding DNA: TGCGCCAGCAGCTCGGCTAGTTCATCCGATACGCAGTATTTT. J is TRBJ2-3 and V is TRBV5-1; no clear D. Trimming shortened V by 3 bases and J by 6 bases, and 14 bases separated the two germline ends. From germline, CDR1 is SGHRS and CDR2 YFSETQ. The CDR3 is 14 residues long.

Notes on this clonotype: Germline and junction disagree at one end, which may indicate a read error. V and J are TRBV5-1 and TRBJ1-1, with a weak D call TRBD1 (6 bases). The length of the CDR3 is 13 residues. The germline CDR1 and CDR2 sequences are SGHRS and YFSETQ. The CDR3 here is CASSFEPDREAFF. In DNA form, the CDR3 reads TGTGCCAGCAGCTTTGAGCCCGACAGGGAAGCTTTCTTT.

Many counts were recorded for this clonotype. The chain joins TRBV4-3 to TRBJ2-1, with 9 bases aligning to TRBD2. V was clipped by 0 bases and J by 10 bases; unmatched bases: 7. Germline-derived CDR1 and CDR2 are LGHNA and YSLEER. This CDR3 is 15 amino acids long. As DNA, the CDR3 is TGCGCCAGCAGCCAAGACGGCGGGGGGGCGCTGGAGCAGTTCTTC. This gives the protein CASSQDGGGALEQFF.

In regard to this clonotype: A much larger clonotype is one base distant, so this may be a read error. This chain uses TRBV3-1 with TRBJ2-2; 7 bases agree with TRBD2. The CDR3 is 12 amino acids. The germline gives CDR1 LGHDT, CDR2 YNNKEL (reference sequence). CDR3 bases: TGTGCCAGCAGCCTTAACAGCGGGGACCTGTTTTTT. Translated: CASSLNSGDLFF.

This clonotype was found many times. The rearrangement uses TRBV5-6 and TRBJ1-1; no definite D call. The germline V gene encodes CDR1 SGHDT and CDR2 YYEEEE. V was shortened by 4 bases and J by 0 bases, with 10 bases between the two germline ends. CDR3 length: 14 amino acids. CDR3 DNA: TGTGCCAGCAGCACCAGACATATGAACACTGAAGCTTTCTTT. Amino acids: CASSTRHMNTEAFF. The whole variable domain, remainder taken from reference TRBV5-6 and TRBJ1-1, is DAGVTQSPTHLIKTRGQQVTLRCSPKSGHDTVSWYQQALGQGPQFIFQYYEEEERQRGNFPDRFSGHQFPNYSSELNVNALLLGDSALYLCASSTRHMNTEAFFGQGTRLTVV.

In its sample, this clonotype was seen many times. V and J are TRBV28 and TRBJ1-5; D call uncertain. V was cut by 3 bases and J by 4 bases, with 13 bases left in between. The germline V gene has CDR1 MDHEN and CDR2 SYDVKM. CDR3 length: 15 amino acids. CDR3 protein: CASSFPGLLNQPQHF. For the CDR3, the DNA is TGTGCCAGCAGTTTTCCAGGCCTTCTGAATCAGCCCCAGCATTTT. Full variable domain (remainder filled in from reference TRBV28 and TRBJ1-5): DVKVTQSSRYLVKRTGEKVFLECVQDMDHENMFWYRQDPGLGLRLIYFSYDVKMKEKGDIPEGYSVSREKKERFSLILESASTNQTSMYLCASSFPGLLNQPQHFGDGTRLSIL.

This clonotype was detected a few times. CDR3 DNA sequence: TGTGCCAGCAGCGCGGTAGGGACCGGGGAGCTGTTTTTT. It yields the protein CASSAVGTGELFF. The genes are TRBV7-3 and TRBJ2-2; D not resolved. CDR3 length: 13 residues. Per germline, CDR1 SGHTA and CDR2 FQGTGA. Trimming cost V 5 bases and J 5 bases, with 9 bases left between them.

This clonotype occurred many times. V usage is TRBV7-2 and J usage is TRBJ1-5; 7 nucleotides agree with TRBD1. Germline CDR1 is SGHTA and CDR2 is FQGNSA. The CDR3 covers 15 residues. The V gene end was trimmed by 1 base and the J gene end by 9 bases; junction bases not matched to a gene: 9. The CDR3: CASSLGQGVVRPQHF. The CDR3, as DNA: TGTGCCAGCAGCTTAGGGCAGGGGGTCGTAAGGCCCCAGCATTTT.

The rearrangement uses TRBV7-2 and TRBJ1-6; D gene ambiguous. The CDR3 contains 15 residues. Germline lookup yields CDR1 SGHTA and CDR2 FQGNSA. V lost 1 base and J 7 bases, leaving 11 bases between the germline ends. CDR3 sequence reads: CASSLGLGLNSPLHF. CDR3 nucleotides: TGTGCCAGCAGCTTAGGGTTGGGTCTGAATTCACCCCTCCACTTT.

The sample holds many counts of this clonotype. This chain connects TRBV15 to TRBJ2-1; TRBD1 aligns across 7 bases. V lost 3 bases and J lost 6; bases outside the gene matches: 5. The length of the CDR3 is 14 residues. Germline values: CDR1 LNHNV, CDR2 YYDKDF (reference sequence). The CDR3 sequence is CATSRKGGTNEQFF. DNA for the CDR3: TGTGCCACCAGCAGGAAAGGGGGCACCAATGAGCAGTTCTTC.

This clonotype has a count of ten or more. The rearrangement uses TRBV5-1 and TRBJ1-6; 12 bases fit TRBD1. The V segment lost 4 bases and the J segment 4 bases; nucleotides outside the gene matches: 6. The CDR3 is 17 residues long. Germline CDR1 SGHRS, CDR2 YFSETQ. CDR3 coding DNA: TGCGCCAGCAGCACGGGACAGGGGGCGTCGTATAATTCACCCCTCCACTTT. It codes for CASSTGQGASYNSPLHF.

This clonotype was observed many times. The chain joins TRBV12-3 or TRBV12-4 to TRBJ2-3; D is unresolved. The CDR3 extends over 16 amino acids. V was cut by 4 bases and J by 2 bases, with 16 bases left in between. CDR3 amino acids: CASSSRAPTTTDTQYF. The DNA for the CDR3 is TGTGCCAGCAGTTCCCGCGCTCCTACTACCACAGATACGCAGTATTTT.

With respect to this clonotype: An end of the junction does not agree with germline; a read error may underlie this. The chain recombines TRBV20-1 with TRBJ1-2; D ambiguous. Looked up from germline, CDR1 is DFQATT and CDR2 is SNEGSKA (reference sequence). This CDR3 region has 14 residues. The CDR3 protein is CSAQMRPSNYDYTF. CDR3 bases: TGCAGTGCACAAATGCGGCCGTCGAACTATGACTACACCTTC.

The table lists this clonotype with many counts. V is TRBV6-1 and J is TRBJ2-3, with 8 bases that match TRBD1. The junction had 8 bases not matched to a gene; V was cut back by 6 bases and J by 6 bases. Germline lookup yields CDR1 MNHNS and CDR2 SASEGT. The CDR3 contains 14 residues. CDR3 loop: CASREDRARDTQYF. The CDR3 DNA reads TGTGCCAGCAGGGAGGACAGGGCGAGGGATACGCAGTATTTT.